The 24 T cell receptor beta chains listed next were all sequenced from one sample in a study of cytomegalovirus exposure and HLA in healthy donors. The PCR had 60 Vbeta and 13 Jbeta primers. The data were produced by immunoSEQ multiplex PCR, yet TCRdb's version contains in-frame clones alone and is incomplete. In the table there are nearly 80,000 clones, 79% of which are singletons. The sample was PBMCs. The receptors shown here come from a woman aged 40 to 50 in good health and CMV-seropositive.

The rearrangement joins TRBV5-8 to TRBJ1-4; possibly TRBD1 for D (5 bases). Per the germline V gene, CDR1 is SGHTS and CDR2 is YDEGEE. V gave up 3 bases and J gave up 0 bases, with 9 bases separating them. The CDR3 is 15 amino acids. In DNA, the CDR3 is TGTGCCAGCAGCTACCAGGGTGCAACTAATGAAAAACTGTTTTTT. Its translation: CASSYQGATNEKLFF.

The genes are TRBV5-1 and TRBJ2-1; D gene unclear. The CDR3 is 19 amino acids. The germline V and J ends were trimmed by 4 bases and 2 bases, with 25 bases remaining between them. Per germline, CDR1 SGHRS and CDR2 YFSETQ. The CDR3 nucleotides are TGCGCCAGCAGCCTCATAAGAGACTGGCGACCCCGGGCCTACAATGAGCAGTTCTTC. This encodes CASSLIRDWRPRAYNEQFF.

The chain links TRBV4-2 to TRBJ1-6, with D uncertain. Germline values: CDR1 LGHNA, CDR2 YNFKEQ. V was cut by 0 bases and J by 7 bases, with 13 bases left in between. CDR3 length: 16 residues. The CDR3 DNA is TGTGCCAGCAGCCAAGATCGCGGAGGGAAGAATTCACCCCTCCACTTT. It yields the protein CASSQDRGGKNSPLHF.

V is TRBV28 and J is TRBJ1-1; D gene uncertain. Germline V gene data show CDR1 as MDHEN and CDR2 as SYDVKM. V lost 6 bases and J lost 2, with 4 bases in between. The CDR3 sequence is 11 residues long. CDR3 nucleotide sequence: TGTGCCAGCAGGTATAACACTGAAGCTTTCTTT. This codes for CASRYNTEAFF. The complete variable domain, with remaining parts taken from reference TRBV28 and TRBJ1-1, reads DVKVTQSSRYLVKRTGEKVFLECVQDMDHENMFWYRQDPGLGLRLIYFSYDVKMKEKGDIPEGYSVSREKKERFSLILESASTNQTSMYLCASRYNTEAFFGQGTRLTVV.

The V gene is TRBV21-1, the J gene TRBJ1-2; TRBD1, the D gene given by the table, was not confirmed from the DNA. TRBV21-1 is classified as a pseudogene. The CDR3 extends over 17 amino acids. CDR3 amino acids: CASSKAAERTDNYGYTF. CDR3 nucleotides: TGTGCCAGCAGCAAAGCGGCCGAAAGGACAGATAACTATGGCTACACCTTC.

V usage is TRBV29-1 and J usage is TRBJ2-1; unclear D gene. V lost 3 bases, J lost 7 bases, and 7 bases lay in between. CDR3 length: 11 residues. CDR1 is SQVTM, CDR2 ANQGSEA, per germline. CDR3 in DNA: TGCAGCGTTGATCCCCCGAATGAGCAGTTCTTC. This codes for CSVDPPNEQFF.

This clone was detected once. The V gene is TRBV28, the J gene TRBJ2-7, with TRBD1 matching 8 bases. The ends lost 5 bases at V and 4 bases at J; junction bases unmatched: 16. Germline V gene data show CDR1 as MDHEN and CDR2 as SYDVKM. The CDR3 contains 17 residues. The CDR3 region is CASSHPGGSRARYEQYF. CDR3 in DNA: TGTGCCAGCAGTCACCCAGGGGGCTCGAGGGCTCGGTACGAGCAGTACTTC.

The chain links TRBV29-1 to TRBJ2-5; 8 bases agree with TRBD1. Looked up from germline, CDR1 is SQVTM and CDR2 is ANQGSEA. The junction had 2 bases not matched to a gene; V was cut back by 4 bases and J by 1 base. The CDR3 is 13 amino acids. DNA for the CDR3: TGCAGCGTTGCTACAGGGGGCCAAGAGACCCAGTACTTC. Residues: CSVATGGQETQYF.

The chain uses TRBV5-1 and TRBJ2-1; TRBD1 agrees at 8 bases. This CDR3 spans 15 amino acids. V lost 3 bases, J lost 4 bases, and 6 bases stayed unmatched. Germline CDR1 and CDR2: SGHRS and YFSETQ. CDR3 residues: CASSSGQGPYNEQFF. CDR3 nucleotides: TGCGCCAGCAGCTCCGGACAGGGCCCATACAATGAGCAGTTCTTC.

The gene calls are TRBV20-1 and TRBJ2-5, with TRBD2 as a possible D gene (5 bases). Between the trimmed V and J ends, which lost 6 bases and 0 bases, there was a span of 5 bases. Germline assignment: CDR1 DFQATT and CDR2 SNEGSKA (reference sequence). The CDR3 covers 11 residues. The CDR3 sequence is CSADYQETQYF. DNA for the CDR3: TGCAGTGCGGACTACCAAGAGACCCAGTACTTC.

The CDR3 sequence: CASGLPGDQPQHF. CDR3 sequence (DNA): TGTGCCAGCGGCCTTCCAGGGGATCAGCCCCAGCATTTT. The chain is built from TRBV7-9 and TRBJ1-5; TRBD1 is a possible D gene (6 bases). V dropped 8 bases and J dropped 5 bases, with 13 bases sitting between them. CDR1 SEHNR and CDR2 FQNEAQ come from the germline V gene (reference sequence). The CDR3 contains 13 residues. Full variable domain (remainder filled in from reference TRBV7-9 and TRBJ1-5): DTGVSQNPRHKITKRGQNVTFRCDPISEHNRLYWYRQTLGQGPEFLTYFQNEAQLEKSRLLSDRFSAERPKGSFSTLEIQRTEQGDSAMYLCASGLPGDQPQHFGDGTRLSIL.

The chain recombines TRBV29-1 with TRBJ1-4, with TRBD1 matching over 10 bases. CDR1 is SQVTM and CDR2 is ANQGSEA in the germline V gene. CDR3 length: 12 amino acids. CDR3 protein: CSGGTGVEKLFF. DNA for the CDR3: TGCAGTGGCGGGACAGGGGTAGAAAAACTGTTTTTT.

This chain links TRBV27 with TRBJ2-1; D perhaps matches TRBD2 (6 bases). V lost 6 bases and J 3 bases, leaving 18 bases between the germline ends. This CDR3 has 16 amino acids. The V gene's germline CDR1 is MNHEY and CDR2 SMNVEV (reference sequence). The chain's CDR3 is CASSRPSSGGYNEQFF. Written as DNA, the CDR3 is TGTGCCAGCAGCCGCCCAAGTAGCGGAGGCTACAATGAGCAGTTCTTC.

In this sample, this clone turned up once. V and J are TRBV5-1 and TRBJ2-2; D is possibly TRBD1 (5 bases). The germline V gene encodes CDR1 SGHRS and CDR2 YFSETQ. With 3 bases removed from V and 1 base from J, the gap between germline ends came to 7 bases. The CDR3 covers 14 residues. This chain's CDR3 is CASSSDKNTGELFF. The DNA for the CDR3 is TGCGCCAGCAGCTCGGACAAGAACACCGGGGAGCTGTTTTTT.

The chain carries TRBV11-1 and TRBJ2-2; D may be TRBD1 (5 bases). Trimming shortened V by 1 base and J by 1 base, and 10 bases separated the two germline ends. Germline V gives CDR1 SGHAT, CDR2 FQDESV (reference sequence). This CDR3 has 16 amino acids. CDR3 nucleotide sequence: TGTGCCAGCAGCTTAGAATATGGACAGAACACCGGGGAGCTGTTTTTT. It encodes CASSLEYGQNTGELFF.

CDR3 sequence reads: CASSPTGATETQYF. CDR3 sequence (DNA): TGTGCCAGCTCACCGACAGGGGCGACGGAGACCCAGTACTTC. V and J are TRBV18 and TRBJ2-5; 8 positions agree with TRBD1. Germline V gene sequence: CDR1 KGHSH, CDR2 LQKENI. The CDR3 has 14 residues. V shed 3 bases and J 5 bases; nucleotides not matched to a gene: 5.

V and J are TRBV30 and TRBJ2-2, with 7 bases aligning to TRBD2. The CDR3 is made up of 12 amino acids. Germline CDR1 GTSNPN, CDR2 SVGIG (reference sequence). V trimming: 4 bases; J trimming: 4 bases; junction bases outside the gene matches: 0. CDR3 region: CAWTSGTGELFF. CDR3 in DNA: TGTGCCTGGACTAGCGGCACCGGGGAGCTGTTTTTT.

This chain uses TRBV7-9 with TRBJ2-5, with a weak D call TRBD1 (6 bases). Between the trimmed V and J ends, which lost 3 bases and 3 bases, there was a span of 14 bases. The germline gives CDR1 SEHNR, CDR2 FQNEAQ (reference sequence). The CDR3 sequence is 15 residues long. The CDR3, as DNA: TGTGCCAGCAGCTTCGACGGGGACATAAAAGAGACCCAGTACTTC. Translated, it gives CASSFDGDIKETQYF.

V is TRBV29-1 and J is TRBJ2-3; 8 bases agree with TRBD2. The CDR3 has 10 amino acids. Germline V lookup: CDR1 SQVTM, CDR2 ANQGSEA. V shed 7 bases and J 8 bases; nucleotides not matched to a gene: 2. CDR3 in amino acids: CSGSGGTQYF. CDR3 DNA: TGCAGCGGGAGCGGGGGTACGCAGTATTTT.

The rearrangement joins TRBV5-1 to TRBJ2-1; 10 positions agree with TRBD2. CDR1 and CDR2 (germline): SGHRS, YFSETQ. V lost 0 bases and J lost 7; bases outside the gene matches: 7. The CDR3 sequence is 16 residues long. CDR3 residues: CASSLDIGLAVNEQFF. DNA for the CDR3: TGCGCCAGCAGCTTGGATATAGGACTAGCGGTTAATGAGCAGTTCTTC.

The chain recombines TRBV13 with TRBJ2-7, with D perhaps matching TRBD1 (6 bases). Germline CDR1 and CDR2: PRHDT and FYEKMQ (reference sequence). V was shortened by 5 bases and J by 5 bases, with 19 bases between the two germline ends. This CDR3 is built from 15 residues. In nucleotides, the CDR3 is TGTGCCAGCAGCCAGCTCCTACAGGGTACCAACGAGCAGTACTTC. As protein: CASSQLLQGTNEQYF.

This clone is a singleton in its sample. V usage is TRBV9 and J usage is TRBJ2-1, with a weak D call TRBD2 (6 bases). The V end lost 3 bases, the J end lost 1 base, and 14 bases lay between the germline ends. Germline values: CDR1 SGDLS, CDR2 YYNGEE. This CDR3 has 16 amino acids. CDR3 loop: CASSGTLADSYNEQFF. In nucleotides, the CDR3 is TGTGCCAGCAGCGGGACTTTAGCGGATTCCTACAATGAGCAGTTCTTC. Looking up the rest from reference TRBV9 and TRBJ2-1 gives the full variable domain: DSGVTQTPKHLITATGQRVTLRCSPRSGDLSVYWYQQSLDQGLQFLIQYYNGEERAKGNILERFSAQQFPDLHSELNLSSLELGDSALYFCASSGTLADSYNEQFFGPGTRLTVL.

The chain couples TRBV5-4 to TRBJ2-7; 11 bases align to TRBD2. This CDR3 comprises 16 residues. With 4 bases clipped from V and 3 bases from J, the junction kept 9 bases outside the gene matches. Germline-derived CDR1 and CDR2 are SGHNT and YYREEE (reference sequence). Here the CDR3 DNA reads TGTGCCAGCAGCCCCAGGGGGCTAGCGGGAGGCTACGAGCAGTACTTC. Translated: CASSPRGLAGGYEQYF.

CDR3 in DNA: TGTGCCAGTAGTATAAGTGACAGGGGATCTGGAAACACCATATATTTT. This codes for CASSISDRGSGNTIYF. The chain carries TRBV19 and TRBJ1-3, with 8 bases identical to TRBD1. The CDR3 consists of 16 residues. Trimming removed 2 bases from V and 1 base from J; junction bases left unmatched: 4. CDR1 is LNHDA, CDR2 SQIVND, per germline (reference sequence).